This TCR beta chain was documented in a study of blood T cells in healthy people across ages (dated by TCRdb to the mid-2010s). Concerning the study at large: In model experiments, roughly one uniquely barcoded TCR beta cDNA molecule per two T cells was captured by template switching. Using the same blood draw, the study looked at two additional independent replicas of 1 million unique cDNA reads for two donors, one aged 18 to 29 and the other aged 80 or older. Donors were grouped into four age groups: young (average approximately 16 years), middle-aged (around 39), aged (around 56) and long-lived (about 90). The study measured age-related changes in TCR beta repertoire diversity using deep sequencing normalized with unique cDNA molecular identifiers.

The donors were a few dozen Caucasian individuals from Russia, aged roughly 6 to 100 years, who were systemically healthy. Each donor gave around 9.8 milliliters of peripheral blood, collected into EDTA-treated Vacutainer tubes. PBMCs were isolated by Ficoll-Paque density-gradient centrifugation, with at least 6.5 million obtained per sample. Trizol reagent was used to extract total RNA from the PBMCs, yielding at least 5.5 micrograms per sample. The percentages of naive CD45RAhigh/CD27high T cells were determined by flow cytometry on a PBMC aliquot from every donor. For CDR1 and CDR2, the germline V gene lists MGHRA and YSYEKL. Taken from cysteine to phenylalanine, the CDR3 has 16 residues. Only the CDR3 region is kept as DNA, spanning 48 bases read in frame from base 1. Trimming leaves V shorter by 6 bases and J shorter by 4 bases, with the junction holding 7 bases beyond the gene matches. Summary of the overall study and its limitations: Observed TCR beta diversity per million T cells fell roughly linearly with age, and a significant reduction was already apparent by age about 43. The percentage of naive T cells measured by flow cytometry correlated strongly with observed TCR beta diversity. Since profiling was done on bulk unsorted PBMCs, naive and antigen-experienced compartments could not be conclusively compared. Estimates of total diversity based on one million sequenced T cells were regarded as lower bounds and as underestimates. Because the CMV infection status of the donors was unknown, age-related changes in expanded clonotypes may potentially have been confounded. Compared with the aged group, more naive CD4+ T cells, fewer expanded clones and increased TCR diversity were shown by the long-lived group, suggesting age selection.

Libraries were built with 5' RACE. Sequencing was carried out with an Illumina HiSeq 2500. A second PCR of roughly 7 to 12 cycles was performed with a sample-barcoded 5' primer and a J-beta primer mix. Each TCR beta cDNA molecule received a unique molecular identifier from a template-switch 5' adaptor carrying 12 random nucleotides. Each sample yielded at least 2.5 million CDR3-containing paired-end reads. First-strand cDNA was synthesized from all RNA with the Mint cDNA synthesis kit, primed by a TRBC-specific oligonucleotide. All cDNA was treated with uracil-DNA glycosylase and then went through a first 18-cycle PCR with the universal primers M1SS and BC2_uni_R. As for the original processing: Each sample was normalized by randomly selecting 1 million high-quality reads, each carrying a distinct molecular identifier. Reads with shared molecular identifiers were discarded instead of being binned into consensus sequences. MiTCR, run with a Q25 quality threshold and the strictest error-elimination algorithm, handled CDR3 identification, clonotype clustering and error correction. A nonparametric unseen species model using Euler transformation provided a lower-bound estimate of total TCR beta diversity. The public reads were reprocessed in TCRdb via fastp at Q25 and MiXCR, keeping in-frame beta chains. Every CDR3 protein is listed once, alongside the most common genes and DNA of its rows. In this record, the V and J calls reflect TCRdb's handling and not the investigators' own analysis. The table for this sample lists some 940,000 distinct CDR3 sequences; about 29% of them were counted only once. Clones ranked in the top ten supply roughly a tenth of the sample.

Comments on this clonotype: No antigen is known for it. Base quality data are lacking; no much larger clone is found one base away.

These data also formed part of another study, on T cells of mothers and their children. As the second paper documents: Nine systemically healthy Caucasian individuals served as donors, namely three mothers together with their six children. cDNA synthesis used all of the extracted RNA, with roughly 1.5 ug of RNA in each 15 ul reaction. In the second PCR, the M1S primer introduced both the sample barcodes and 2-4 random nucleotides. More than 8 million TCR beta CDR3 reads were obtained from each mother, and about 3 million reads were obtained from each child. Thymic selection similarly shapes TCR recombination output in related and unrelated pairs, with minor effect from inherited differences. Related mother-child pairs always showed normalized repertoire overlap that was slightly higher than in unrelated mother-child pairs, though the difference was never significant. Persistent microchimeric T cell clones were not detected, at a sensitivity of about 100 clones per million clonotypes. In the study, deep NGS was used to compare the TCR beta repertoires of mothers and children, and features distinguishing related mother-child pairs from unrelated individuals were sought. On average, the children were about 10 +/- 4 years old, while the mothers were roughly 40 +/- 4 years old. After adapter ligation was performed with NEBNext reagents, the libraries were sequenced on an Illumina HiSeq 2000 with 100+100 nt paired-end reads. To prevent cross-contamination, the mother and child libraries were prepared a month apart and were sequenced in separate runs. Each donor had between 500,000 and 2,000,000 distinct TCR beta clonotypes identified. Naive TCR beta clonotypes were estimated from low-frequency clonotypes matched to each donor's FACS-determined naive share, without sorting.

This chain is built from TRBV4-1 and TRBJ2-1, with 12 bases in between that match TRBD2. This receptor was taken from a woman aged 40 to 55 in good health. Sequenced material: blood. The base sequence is TGCGCCAGCAGGGTTGGACTAGCGGGGATTTACAATGAGCAGTTCTTC. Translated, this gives CASRVGLAGIYNEQFF.